The 24 T cell receptor beta chains below all came from one sample that was sequenced in a study of blood T cell repertoires in COVID-19. Assay: immunoSEQ multiplex PCR; the TCRdb copy retains only in-frame clones and omits some. This table holds roughly 500,000 clones, approximately 86% found once. The sequenced sample consisted of PBMCs or T cells enriched from blood (not recorded which). Receptor source: a woman aged 60-75 years who had recovered from COVID-19.

The rearrangement links TRBV18 to TRBJ2-7, with TRBD1 as a possible D gene (6 bases). The CDR3 has 15 amino acids. With 2 bases removed from V and 2 bases from J, the gap between germline ends came to 13 bases. Germline V lookup: CDR1 KGHSH, CDR2 LQKENI. The CDR3 protein is CASSPYREGAYEQYV. As DNA, the CDR3 is TGTGCCAGCTCACCATACAGGGAAGGCGCCTACGAGCAGTACGTC.

CDR3 bases: TGCGCCAGCAGCCAAGATTTTGTAACATATGGCTACACCTTC. Its translation is CASSQDFVTYGYTF. This sequence joins TRBV4-1 and TRBJ1-2; no reliable D call. Trimming pared 0 bases from V and 5 bases from J, leaving 10 bases between. The CDR3 has 14 residues. Looked up from germline, CDR1 is MGHRA and CDR2 is YSYEKL.

The chain couples TRBV9 to TRBJ2-1; 9 bases fit TRBD1. With V trimmed by 0 bases and J by 5 bases, 6 bases remained unmatched. The germline V gene encodes CDR1 SGDLS and CDR2 YYNGEE. The CDR3 is made up of 16 amino acids. CDR3 DNA sequence: TGTGCCAGCAGCGTAGGGGACAGGGTCGGAAACAATGAGCAGTTCTTC. This codes for CASSVGDRVGNNEQFF.

This clone was counted once. The chain recombines TRBV9 with TRBJ2-7; 7 bases match TRBD1. The CDR3 sequence is 14 residues long. J lost 3 bases, V lost 4 bases, and 7 bases had no gene match. Germline-derived CDR1 and CDR2 are SGDLS and YYNGEE. As DNA, the CDR3 is TGTGCCAGCAGCCCCGGTGGGACAGTCTACGAGCAGTACTTC. Its protein is CASSPGGTVYEQYF.

Only one count was recorded for this clone. The rearrangement uses TRBV5-6 and TRBJ2-4; TRBD2 agrees at 11 bases. The germline V gene encodes CDR1 SGHDT and CDR2 YYEEEE. The CDR3 has 14 amino acids. V gave up 3 bases and J gave up 7 bases; unmatched junction bases: 3. This CDR3 reads CASSSLAGGNIQYF. In DNA, the CDR3 is TGTGCCAGCAGCTCGTTAGCGGGGGGGAACATTCAGTACTTC.

The V call is TRBV5-6, the J call TRBJ2-7; no definite D call. V was pared by 0 bases and J by 0 bases, with 4 bases between. Germline CDR1 and CDR2: SGHDT and YYEEEE. The CDR3 consists of 13 residues. CDR3 in amino acids: CASSLDNSYEQYF. CDR3 nucleotides: TGTGCCAGCAGCTTGGACAACTCCTACGAGCAGTACTTC.

The chain uses TRBV4-2 and TRBJ2-3; 9 bases align to TRBD2. Germline V gene sequence: CDR1 LGHNA, CDR2 YNFKEQ. Germline trimming cut 1 base from V and 3 bases from J; bases unmatched to any gene: 11. The CDR3 extends over 18 amino acids. CDR3 in DNA: TGTGCCAGCAGCCAAGCAGGGGTTGGCGGGGGGGTGACAGATACGCAGTATTTT. As protein: CASSQAGVGGGVTDTQYF.

The chain carries TRBV12-3 or TRBV12-4 and TRBJ1-5, with a possible D match to TRBD1 (5 bases). V gave up 8 bases and J gave up 1 base, with 9 bases separating them. The CDR3 extends over 13 amino acids. CDR3 sequence: CASRQGSNQPQHF. Here the CDR3 DNA reads TGTGCCAGCCGCCAGGGAAGCAATCAGCCCCAGCATTTT.

V gene TRBV12-3 or TRBV12-4 combines with J gene TRBJ1-1; D not certain. Trimming took off 6 bases at V and 9 bases at J, with 14 bases between the two ends. CDR3 length: 12 residues. DNA for the CDR3: TGTGCCAGCAGCCCGGGTCAATTTAAAGCTTTCTTT. The encoded protein is CASSPGQFKAFF.

This sequence joins TRBV9 and TRBJ1-1; tentatively, D is TRBD1 (5 bases). V lost 0 bases to trimming and J lost 1 base, with 16 bases between them. In germline, CDR1 is SGDLS, CDR2 YYNGEE. The CDR3 runs to 17 residues. As DNA, the CDR3 is TGTGCCAGCAGCGTAGCTGGGTTAGGACAACCGAACACTGAAGCTTTCTTT. Encoded protein: CASSVAGLGQPNTEAFF. The whole variable domain, filled in from reference TRBV9 and TRBJ1-1, reads DSGVTQTPKHLITATGQRVTLRCSPRSGDLSVYWYQQSLDQGLQFLIQYYNGEERAKGNILERFSAQQFPDLHSELNLSSLELGDSALYFCASSVAGLGQPNTEAFFGQGTRLTVV.

V gene TRBV7-2 combines with J gene TRBJ1-1; 8 positions match TRBD1. The CDR3 is made up of 13 amino acids. Germline values: CDR1 SGHTA, CDR2 FQGNSA. V shed 4 bases and J 3 bases; nucleotides not matched to a gene: 1. The CDR3 DNA reads TGTGCCAGCAGCTCACAGGGGGACACTGAAGCTTTCTTT. Protein: CASSSQGDTEAFF.

This clone was counted a single time. The rearrangement uses TRBV10-3 and TRBJ2-2; 9 bases are a match to TRBD1. Germline V CDR1 and CDR2: ENHRY, SYGVKD. The V and J ends lost 0 bases and 9 bases, in that order; junction bases with no gene match: 11. The length of the CDR3 is 17 residues. The DNA for the CDR3 is TGTGCCATCAGTGAGTCGAAGCCGGGACAGGGATTCCGGGAGCTGTTTTTT. Its translation: CAISESKPGQGFRELFF.

J is TRBJ2-2 and V is TRBV6-5; D gene uncertain. V lost 8 bases, J lost 0 bases, and 7 bases lay in between. Germline CDR1 and CDR2: MNHEY and SVGAGI. This CDR3 is 13 amino acids long. The CDR3 protein is CASRRSNTGELFF. In DNA form, the CDR3 reads TGTGCCAGCCGCCGGTCGAACACCGGGGAGCTGTTTTTT.

The CDR3: CASSQLDARGNTEAFF. CDR3 nucleotides: TGTGCCAGCAGCCAGCTAGACGCACGCGGGAACACTGAAGCTTTCTTT. The chain uses TRBV3-1 (or the pseudogene TRBV3-2) and TRBJ1-1; the D is unclear. Germline-derived CDR1 and CDR2 are LGHDT and YNNKEL (reference sequence). Trimming shortened V by 3 bases and J by 1 base, and 15 bases separated the two germline ends. The CDR3 has 16 amino acids.

DNA of the CDR3: TGTGCCAGCAGCTACGGGACAGGAAACACCGGGGAGCTGTTTTTT. This codes for CASSYGTGNTGELFF. The chain recombines TRBV6-5 with TRBJ2-2; 8 bases map to TRBD1. V gave up 6 bases and J gave up 2 bases; unmatched junction bases: 5. The CDR3 is 15 amino acids. The germline V gene has CDR1 MNHEY and CDR2 SVGAGI.

This sequence joins TRBV27 and TRBJ1-5, with 7 bases that match TRBD1. The junction had 9 bases not matched to a gene; V was cut back by 6 bases and J by 1 base. Germline values: CDR1 MNHEY, CDR2 SMNVEV (reference sequence). The CDR3 loop spans 16 amino acids. CDR3 DNA: TGTGCCAGCAGCCCAGGACAGGTAGGGAGCAATCAGCCCCAGCATTTT. Its translation is CASSPGQVGSNQPQHF.

This rearrangement joins TRBV6-1 to TRBJ1-1, with D unresolved. CDR1 is MNHNS, CDR2 SASEGT, per germline. The ends were cut back, 2 bases at V and 0 bases at J, with 4 bases in the middle. The CDR3 covers 13 residues. For the CDR3, the DNA is TGTGCCAGCAGTGAATCTGTGAACACTGAAGCTTTCTTT. It encodes CASSESVNTEAFF.

Sample share makes this clone medium-sized. The rearrangement links TRBV29-1 to TRBJ1-1, with 8 bases lining up with TRBD1. The CDR3 is made up of 13 amino acids. The germline gives CDR1 SQVTM, CDR2 ANQGSEA. The ends lost 6 bases at V and 0 bases at J; junction bases unmatched: 3. The CDR3 here is CSVGQEMNTEAFF. The CDR3 DNA sequence: TGCAGCGTGGGACAGGAAATGAACACTGAAGCTTTCTTT.

This clone was detected ten times or more. The chain combines TRBV14 with TRBJ2-7, with 7 bases lining up with TRBD1. This CDR3 region has 12 residues. V lost 4 bases to trimming and J lost 11 bases; unmatched junction nucleotides: 8. CDR1 is SGHDN and CDR2 is FVKESK in the germline V gene. The DNA for the CDR3 is TGTGCCAGCAGCCGACCACTGGGACAGAAGTACTTC. Amino acid sequence: CASSRPLGQKYF.

The J gene is TRBJ2-1, the V gene TRBV5-1; D perhaps matches TRBD2 (5 bases). Germline V gene sequence: CDR1 SGHRS, CDR2 YFSETQ. The CDR3 spans 17 residues. Trimming removed 4 bases from V and 6 bases from J, with 23 bases in between. The DNA for the CDR3 is TGCGCCAGCAGCGACGGGATTGCCCGCTTAAGCGCCAATGAGCAGTTCTTC. Its translation is CASSDGIARLSANEQFF. Full variable domain (rest looked up from reference TRBV5-1 and TRBJ2-1): KAGVTQTPRYLIKTRGQQVTLSCSPISGHRSVSWYQQTPGQGLQFLFEYFSETQRNKGNFPGRFSGRQFSNSRSEMNVSTLELGDSALYLCASSDGIARLSANEQFFGPGTRLTVL.

V gene TRBV27 combines with J gene TRBJ1-2, with no clear D. Germline lookup yields CDR1 MNHEY and CDR2 SMNVEV (reference sequence). V was cut by 3 bases and J by 2 bases, with 7 bases left in between. The CDR3 consists of 13 residues. CDR3 in DNA: TGTGCCAGCAGTTTGTCAGGCAACTATGGCTACACCTTC. It specifies CASSLSGNYGYTF.

The J gene is TRBJ1-1, the V gene TRBV6-5; TRBD1 might be the D (6 bases). Trimming removed 5 bases at V and 5 bases at J, with 18 bases between. Germline CDR1 reads MNHEY; CDR2 reads SVGAGI. This CDR3 contains 15 residues. The CDR3 spells CASSNREMRATEAFF. In DNA form, the CDR3 reads TGTGCCAGCAGTAACAGGGAAATGAGGGCGACTGAAGCTTTCTTT.

This chain joins TRBV7-9 and TRBJ2-1; TRBD2 agrees at 9 bases. Germline loops: CDR1 SEHNR, CDR2 FQNEAQ (reference sequence). The V gene end was trimmed by 5 bases and the J gene end by 9 bases; junction bases not matched to a gene: 11. The CDR3 is 15 amino acids. The CDR3 is CASSLGVSGGGEQFF. The CDR3 DNA reads TGTGCCAGCAGCCTAGGGGTTAGCGGGGGAGGTGAGCAGTTCTTC.

As DNA, the CDR3 is TGTGCCAGCAGCCAACCGGGGGGGCCCCACAATGAGCAGTTCTTC. Translated, it gives CASSQPGGPHNEQFF. The V and J genes are TRBV2 and TRBJ2-1; 8 nucleotides align to TRBD2. J lost 5 bases, V lost 6 bases, and 9 bases had no gene match. CDR1 is SNHLY, CDR2 FYNNEI, per germline. CDR3 length: 15 amino acids. Using reference TRBV2 and TRBJ2-1 for the parts outside the CDR3, the full variable domain is EPEVTQTPSHQVTQMGQEVILRCVPISNHLYFYWYRQILGQKVEFLVSFYNNEISEKSEIFDDQFSVERPDGSNFTLKIRSTKLEDSAMYFCASSQPGGPHNEQFFGPGTRLTVL.